This entry lists 19 T cell receptor beta chains sequenced from one sample in a study of CXCR3-negative and CXCR3-positive naive CD8 T cells. Study outcomes and limitations: Naive cells that were CXCR3-positive had more hydrophobic TRB CDR3s (compared with CXCR3-negative naive cells).

Researchers prepared the TRB cDNA libraries using 5' RACE with UMI labels. TCRdb reprocessed the 5' RACE reads and stores each CDR3 protein as one record, lacking DNA. The sample includes 130,000 to 150,000 distinct CDR3 sequences. These TCRs' antigens remain unknown. The sequencing input was naive CXCR3+ CD8+ T cells from blood. Subset meaning: CD45RO-CCR7+CD27+CD95- naive CD8+ T cells expressing CXCR3 (TNR3+). These receptors originate from a human donor in good health. Some clones in this sample may be carry-over from other donors' samples.

The chain has TRBV4-3 and TRBJ1-1; lacking DNA, the TRBD1 call made by TCRdb goes unchecked. The CDR3 has 13 residues. Per the germline V gene, CDR1 is LGHNA and CDR2 is YSLEER. CDR3 sequence: CASSQDPGGYAFF.

V gene TRBV28 combines with J gene TRBJ2-1. The CDR3 has 15 amino acids. Germline values: CDR1 MDHEN, CDR2 SYDVKM. CDR3 in amino acids: CASSPIGGSYNEQFF.

The chain carries TRBV4-2 and TRBJ2-1; TCRdb's D gene call, TRBD2, goes unchecked for lack of DNA. Germline V gene lookup returns CDR1 LGHNA and CDR2 YNFKEQ. This CDR3 comprises 16 residues. Here the CDR3 reads CASSRAGAGEGNEQFF.

V is TRBV5-1 and J is TRBJ2-1. Germline V CDR1 and CDR2: SGHRS, YFSETQ. This CDR3 is 13 amino acids long. Here the CDR3 reads CASSLDQYNEQFF.

The chain carries TRBV7-3 and TRBJ2-3; TCRdb gives TRBD1 as the D gene, but with no DNA this cannot be confirmed. The CDR3 length is 15 residues. Germline CDR1 is SGHTA and CDR2 is FQGTGA. The CDR3: CASSRAQGDTDTQYF.

The chain uses TRBV29-1 and TRBJ2-5; TCRdb outputs TRBD1, but without DNA this stays unchecked. Germline loops: CDR1 SQVTM, CDR2 ANQGSEA. This CDR3 region has 16 residues. The CDR3 region is CSVDGVARAEDETQYF.

The gene calls are TRBV7-9 and TRBJ1-6. This CDR3 spans 15 amino acids. Looked up from germline, CDR1 is SEHNR and CDR2 is FQNEAQ (reference sequence). The CDR3 sequence: CASSPSGRADSPLHF.

This chain connects TRBV27 to TRBJ2-3. CDR3 size: 14 residues. CDR1 is MNHEY and CDR2 is SMNVEV in the germline V gene (reference sequence). Here the CDR3 reads CASSLSGFGDTQYF.

The chain recombines TRBV7-3 with TRBJ2-6; lacking DNA, the TRBD1 call made by TCRdb goes unchecked. CDR3 length: 15 residues. Per germline, CDR1 SGHTA and CDR2 FQGTGA. This chain's CDR3 is CASSLQGYGANVLTF.

V and J are TRBV4-1 and TRBJ2-1; the TCRdb D gene call, TRBD1, has no DNA to confirm it. CDR3 size: 14 residues. CDR1 MGHRA and CDR2 YSYEKL come from the germline V gene. The CDR3 loop reads CASSQDPDSDEQFF.

The chain has TRBV4-1 and TRBJ2-1; TCRdb reports TRBD2, a call that lacks DNA to check it against. CDR3 size: 17 residues. Germline loops: CDR1 MGHRA, CDR2 YSYEKL. This CDR3 is CASSQQAGGLSYNEQFF.

CDR3 sequence reads: CSVEDLTGIHYGYTF. The J gene is TRBJ1-2, the V gene TRBV29-1; TCRdb's D gene call, TRBD1, goes unchecked for lack of DNA. CDR1 SQVTM and CDR2 ANQGSEA come from the germline V gene. The CDR3 length is 15 residues.

The CDR3 is CASSPPGLGFYAQYF. This sequence joins TRBV7-2 and TRBJ2-7; lacking DNA, the TRBD2 call made by TCRdb goes unchecked. Germline V CDR1 and CDR2: SGHTA, FQGNSA. CDR3 length: 15 amino acids. Full variable domain (outside the CDR3, taken from reference TRBV7-2 and TRBJ2-7): GAGVSQSPSNKVTEKGKDVELRCDPISGHTALYWYRQSLGQGLEFLIYFQGNSAPDKSGLPSDRFSAERTGGSVSTLTIQRTQQEDSAVYLCASSPPGLGFYAQYFGPGTRLTVT.

The V call is TRBV30, the J call TRBJ2-1; there is no DNA to check the TCRdb D call of TRBD2. Germline values: CDR1 GTSNPN, CDR2 SVGIG (reference sequence). The CDR3 length is 13 residues. The CDR3 loop reads CAWRQRTYNEQFF.

The chain recombines TRBV12-3 or TRBV12-4 with TRBJ1-1. This CDR3 spans 14 amino acids. The CDR3 sequence is CASSLSPGVTEAFF.

This rearrangement joins TRBV9 to TRBJ2-3; TCRdb indicates TRBD1, and absent DNA this call remains unverified. In germline, CDR1 is SGDLS, CDR2 YYNGEE. The CDR3 contains 14 residues. The CDR3 protein is CASSPGQGFNTQYF.

The rearrangement joins TRBV7-9 to TRBJ2-2; TCRdb designates TRBD2, a call that cannot be tested without DNA. Germline V gives CDR1 SEHNR, CDR2 FQNEAQ (reference sequence). The CDR3 consists of 16 residues. The CDR3 loop is CASSPEAGENTGELFF.

This CDR3 is CASSETGIAYGYTF. The chain combines TRBV6-1 with TRBJ1-2. This CDR3 has 14 residues. In germline, CDR1 is MNHNS, CDR2 SASEGT.

The chain couples TRBV7-8 to TRBJ1-2; there is no DNA to check the TCRdb D call of TRBD1. The V gene's germline CDR1 is SGHVS and CDR2 FQNEAQ. The length of the CDR3 is 17 residues. The CDR3 here is CASTKKGWGPPNYGYTF. Combining the CDR3 with reference TRBV7-8 and TRBJ1-2 gives the whole variable domain GAGVSQSPRYKVAKRGQDVALRCDPISGHVSLFWYQQALGQGPEFLTYFQNEAQLDKSGLPSDRFFAERPEGSVSTLKIQRTQQEDSAVYLCASTKKGWGPPNYGYTFGSGTRLTVV.